These 4 T cell receptor beta chains were all obtained from the same sample, sequenced in a study of blood T cell repertoires in COVID-19. The repertoire was sequenced with immunoSEQ multiplex PCR; TCRdb's copy has only in-frame clones and lacks some. The sample records about 150,000 clones, roughly 90% being singletons. The sequencing sample was made of peripheral blood. These receptors all stem from a human donor in a cohort sampled during active COVID-19.

The CDR3 protein is CASSGRQTNSGNTIYF. The CDR3 nucleotides read TGTGCCAGCAGCGGACGACAGACCAACTCTGGAAACACCATATATTTT. This chain connects TRBV9 to TRBJ1-3; maybe TRBD1 (5 bases). CDR1 is SGDLS, CDR2 YYNGEE, per germline. This CDR3 comprises 16 residues. V gave up 3 bases and J gave up 0 bases, with 13 bases separating them.

This rearrangement joins TRBV7-3 to TRBJ2-5, with TRBD1 matching 7 bases. The CDR3 loop spans 15 amino acids. Germline V gene data show CDR1 as SGHTA and CDR2 as FQGTGA. V lost 5 bases to trimming and J lost 2 bases; unmatched junction nucleotides: 8. CDR3 sequence: CASSLHPGQQETQYF. In DNA, the CDR3 is TGTGCCAGCAGCCTTCACCCGGGACAGCAAGAGACCCAGTACTTC.

The V gene is TRBV3-1 (or the pseudogene TRBV3-2), the J gene TRBJ1-5; D unclear. Trimming took 2 bases from V and 5 from J, leaving 7 bases between them. The CDR3 has 13 residues. The germline V gene encodes CDR1 LGHDT and CDR2 YNNKEL (reference sequence). CDR3 sequence (DNA): TGTGCCAGCAGCCAATTCGAGGATCAGCCCCAGCATTTT. Protein product: CASSQFEDQPQHF.

This rearrangement joins TRBV5-8 to TRBJ1-2; 8 bases align to TRBD1. Germline V gene lookup returns CDR1 SGHTS and CDR2 YDEGEE. V was pared by 2 bases and J by 4 bases, with 4 bases of the junction left unmatched. The CDR3 is made up of 14 amino acids. CDR3 DNA sequence: TGTGCCAGCAGCTTCAGGGGGCAGTTCTATGGCTACACCTTC. Translation gives CASSFRGQFYGYTF.